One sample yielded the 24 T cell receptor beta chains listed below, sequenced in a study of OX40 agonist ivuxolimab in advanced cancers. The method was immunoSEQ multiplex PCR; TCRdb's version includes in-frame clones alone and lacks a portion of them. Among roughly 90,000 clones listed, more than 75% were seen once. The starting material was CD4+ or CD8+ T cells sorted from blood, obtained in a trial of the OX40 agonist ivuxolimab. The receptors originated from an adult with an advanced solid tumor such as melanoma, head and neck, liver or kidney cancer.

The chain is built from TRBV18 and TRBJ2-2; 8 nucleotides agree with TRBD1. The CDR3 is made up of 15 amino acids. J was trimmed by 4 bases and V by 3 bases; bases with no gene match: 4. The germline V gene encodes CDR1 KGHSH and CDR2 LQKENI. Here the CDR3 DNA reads TGTGCCAGCTCACCGCAAACAGGGGGCACCGGGGAGCTGTTTTTT. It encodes CASSPQTGGTGELFF.

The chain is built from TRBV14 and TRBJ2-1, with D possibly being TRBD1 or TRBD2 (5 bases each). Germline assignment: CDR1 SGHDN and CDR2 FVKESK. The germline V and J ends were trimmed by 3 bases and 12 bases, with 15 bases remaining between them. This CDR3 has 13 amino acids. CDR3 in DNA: TGTGCCAGCAGCCAGGCCGAGAAGGGGAGGCAGTTCTTC. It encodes CASSQAEKGRQFF.

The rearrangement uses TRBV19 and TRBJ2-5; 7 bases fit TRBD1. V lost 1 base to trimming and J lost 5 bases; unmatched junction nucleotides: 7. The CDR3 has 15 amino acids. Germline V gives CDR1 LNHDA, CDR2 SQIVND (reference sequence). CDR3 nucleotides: TGTGCCAGTAGTATAGGTTACAGGGGCGGTGAGACCCAGTACTTC. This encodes CASSIGYRGGETQYF.

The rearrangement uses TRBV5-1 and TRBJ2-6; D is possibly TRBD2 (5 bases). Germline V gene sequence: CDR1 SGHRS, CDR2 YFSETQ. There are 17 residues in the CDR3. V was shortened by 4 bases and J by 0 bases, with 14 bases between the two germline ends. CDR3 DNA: TGCGCCAGCAGCGTGGGATCGGGGTACTCTGGGGCCAACGTCCTGACTTTC. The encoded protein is CASSVGSGYSGANVLTF.

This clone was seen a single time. The DNA for the CDR3 is TGCGCCAGCAGATCCGGCTCGACAGGGTTTGGGGAGACCCAGTACTTC. This sequence encodes CASRSGSTGFGETQYF. This chain uses TRBV5-1 with TRBJ2-5, with 7 bases fitting TRBD1. The junction had 15 bases not matched to a gene; V was cut back by 5 bases and J by 5 bases. The germline V gene encodes CDR1 SGHRS and CDR2 YFSETQ. The length of the CDR3 is 16 residues.

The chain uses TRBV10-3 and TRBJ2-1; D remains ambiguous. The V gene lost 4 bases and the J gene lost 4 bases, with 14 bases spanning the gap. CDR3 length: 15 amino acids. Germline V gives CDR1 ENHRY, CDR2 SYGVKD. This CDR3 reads CAISGVSSSYNEQFF. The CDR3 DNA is TGTGCCATCAGTGGGGTCTCGAGCAGTTACAATGAGCAGTTCTTC.

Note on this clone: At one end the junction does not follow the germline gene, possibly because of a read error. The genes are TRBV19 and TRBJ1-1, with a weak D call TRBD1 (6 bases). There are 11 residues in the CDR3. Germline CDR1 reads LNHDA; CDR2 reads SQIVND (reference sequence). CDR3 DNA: TGTGCCAGTAGTACCTGGGGGCCCCCCACTTTT. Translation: CASSTWGPPTF. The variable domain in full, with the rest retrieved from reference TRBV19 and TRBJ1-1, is DGGITQSPKYLFRKEGQNVTLSCEQNLNHDAMYWYRQDPGQGLRLIYYSQIVNDFQKGDIAEGYSVSREKKESFPLTVTSAQKNPTAFYLCASSTWGPPTFGQGTRLTVV.

CDR3 coding DNA: TGTGCCAGCAGTCCCCCGAGGGGGGGGGCCTACGAGCAGTACTTC. Residues: CASSPPRGGAYEQYF. The rearrangement links TRBV28 to TRBJ2-7, with a possible D match to TRBD2 (7 bases). V lost 5 bases, J lost 2 bases, and 16 bases lay in between. The CDR3 extends over 15 amino acids. Per the germline V gene, CDR1 is MDHEN and CDR2 is SYDVKM. Looking up the rest from reference TRBV28 and TRBJ2-7 gives the full variable domain: DVKVTQSSRYLVKRTGEKVFLECVQDMDHENMFWYRQDPGLGLRLIYFSYDVKMKEKGDIPEGYSVSREKKERFSLILESASTNQTSMYLCASSPPRGGAYEQYFGPGTRLTVT.

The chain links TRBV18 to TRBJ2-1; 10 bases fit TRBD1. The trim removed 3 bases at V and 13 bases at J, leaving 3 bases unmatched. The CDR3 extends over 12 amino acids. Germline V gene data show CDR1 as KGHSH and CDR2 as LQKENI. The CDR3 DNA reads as TGTGCCAGCTCACCCGAGACAGGGGGCCAGTTCTTC. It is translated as CASSPETGGQFF.

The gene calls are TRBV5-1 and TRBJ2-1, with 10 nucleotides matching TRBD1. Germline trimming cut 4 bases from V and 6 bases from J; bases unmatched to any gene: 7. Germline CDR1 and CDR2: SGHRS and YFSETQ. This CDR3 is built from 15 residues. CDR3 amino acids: CASSLGTGALNEQFF. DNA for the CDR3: TGCGCCAGCAGCCTCGGGACAGGGGCGCTCAATGAGCAGTTCTTC.

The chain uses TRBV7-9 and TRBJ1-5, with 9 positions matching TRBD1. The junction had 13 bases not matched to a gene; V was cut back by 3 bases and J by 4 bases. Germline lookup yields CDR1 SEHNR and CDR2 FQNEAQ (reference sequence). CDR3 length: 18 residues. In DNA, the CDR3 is TGTGCCAGCAGCTTCCACTCCCTGGGACAGGGCAGAAATCAGCCCCAGCATTTT. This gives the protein CASSFHSLGQGRNQPQHF.

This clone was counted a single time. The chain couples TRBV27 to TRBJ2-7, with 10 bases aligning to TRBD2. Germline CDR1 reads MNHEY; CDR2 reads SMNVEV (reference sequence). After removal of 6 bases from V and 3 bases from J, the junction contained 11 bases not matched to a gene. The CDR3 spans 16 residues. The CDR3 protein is CASSQRTSGHNYEQYF. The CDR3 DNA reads TGTGCCAGCAGCCAGAGGACTAGCGGTCACAACTACGAGCAGTACTTC.

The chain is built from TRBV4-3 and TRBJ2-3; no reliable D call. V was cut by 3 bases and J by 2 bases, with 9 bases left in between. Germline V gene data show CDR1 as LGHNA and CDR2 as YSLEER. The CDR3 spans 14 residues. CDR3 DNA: TGCGCCAGCAGCCAGGCAGCTTACACAGATACGCAGTATTTT. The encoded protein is CASSQAAYTDTQYF.

The CDR3 DNA reads TGTGCCAGCAGTGAATTCATTTTAGGGAATGAGCAGTTCTTC. As protein: CASSEFILGNEQFF. This sequence joins TRBV2 and TRBJ2-1; D is unclear. V was clipped by 2 bases and J by 7 bases, with 12 bases between them. From germline, CDR1 is SNHLY and CDR2 FYNNEI. The CDR3 runs to 14 residues. The variable domain in full, with the rest retrieved from reference TRBV2 and TRBJ2-1, is EPEVTQTPSHQVTQMGQEVILRCVPISNHLYFYWYRQILGQKVEFLVSFYNNEISEKSEIFDDQFSVERPDGSNFTLKIRSTKLEDSAMYFCASSEFILGNEQFFGPGTRLTVL.

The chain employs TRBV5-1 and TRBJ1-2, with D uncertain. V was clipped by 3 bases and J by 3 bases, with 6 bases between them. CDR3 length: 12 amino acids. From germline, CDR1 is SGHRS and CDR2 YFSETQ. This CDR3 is CASSSRDYGYTF. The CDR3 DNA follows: TGCGCCAGCAGCTCGAGGGACTATGGCTACACCTTC.

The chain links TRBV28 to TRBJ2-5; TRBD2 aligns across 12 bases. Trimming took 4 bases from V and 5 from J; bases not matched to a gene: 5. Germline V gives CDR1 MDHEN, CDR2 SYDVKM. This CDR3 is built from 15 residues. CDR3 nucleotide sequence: TGTGCCAGCAGTTCCCCTAGCGGGAGGGGTGAGACCCAGTACTTC. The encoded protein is CASSSPSGRGETQYF.

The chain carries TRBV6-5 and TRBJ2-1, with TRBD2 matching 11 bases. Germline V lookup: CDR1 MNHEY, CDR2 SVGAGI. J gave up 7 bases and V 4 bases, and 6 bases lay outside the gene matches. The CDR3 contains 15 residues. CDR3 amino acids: CASSSGLAGVNEQFF. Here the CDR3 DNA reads TGTGCCAGCAGTTCCGGACTAGCGGGTGTTAATGAGCAGTTCTTC.

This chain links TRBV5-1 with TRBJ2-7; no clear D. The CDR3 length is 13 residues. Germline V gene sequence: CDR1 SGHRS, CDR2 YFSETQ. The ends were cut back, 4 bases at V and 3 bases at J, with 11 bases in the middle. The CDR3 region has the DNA TGCGCCAGCAGCCCCGATGGACGCTACGAGCAGTACTTC. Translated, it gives CASSPDGRYEQYF.

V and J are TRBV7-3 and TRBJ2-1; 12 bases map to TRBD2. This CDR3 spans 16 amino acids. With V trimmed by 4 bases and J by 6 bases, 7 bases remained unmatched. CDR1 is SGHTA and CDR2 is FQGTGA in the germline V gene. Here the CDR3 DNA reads TGTGCCAGCAGCTCCAATAGACTAGCGGGAGTCAATGAGCAGTTCTTC. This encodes CASSSNRLAGVNEQFF.

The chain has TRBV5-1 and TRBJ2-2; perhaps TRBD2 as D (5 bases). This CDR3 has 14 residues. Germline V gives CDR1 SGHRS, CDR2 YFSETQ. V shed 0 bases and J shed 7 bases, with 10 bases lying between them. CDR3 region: CASSLGGRGGELFF. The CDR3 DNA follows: TGCGCCAGCAGCTTGGGAGGACGGGGCGGGGAGCTGTTTTTT.

The CDR3 bases are TGTGCCAGCAGCTTGATCTGGAATGAGCAGTTCTTC. Its protein is CASSLIWNEQFF. The rearrangement joins TRBV5-5 to TRBJ2-1; D is ambiguous. The V end lost 1 base, the J end lost 7 bases, and 6 bases lay between the germline ends. The germline V gene encodes CDR1 SGHKS and CDR2 YYEKEE (reference sequence). The CDR3 is 12 amino acids. The full variable domain, with the rest looked up from reference TRBV5-5 and TRBJ2-1, is DAGVTQSPTHLIKTRGQQVTLRCSPISGHKSVSWYQQVLGQGPQFIFQYYEKEERGRGNFPDRFSARQFPNYSSELNVNALLLGDSALYLCASSLIWNEQFFGPGTRLTVL.

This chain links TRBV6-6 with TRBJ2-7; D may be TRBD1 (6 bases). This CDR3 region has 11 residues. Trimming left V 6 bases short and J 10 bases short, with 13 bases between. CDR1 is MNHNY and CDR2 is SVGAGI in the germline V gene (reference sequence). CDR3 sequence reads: CASSNNRDQYF. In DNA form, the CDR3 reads TGTGCCAGCAGCAACAACAGGGATCAGTACTTC.

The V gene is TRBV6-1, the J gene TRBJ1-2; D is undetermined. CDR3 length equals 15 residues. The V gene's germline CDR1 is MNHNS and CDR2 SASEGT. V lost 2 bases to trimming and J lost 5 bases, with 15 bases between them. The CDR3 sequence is CASSETGRWPYGYTF. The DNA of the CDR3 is TGTGCCAGCAGTGAAACGGGCAGGTGGCCTTATGGCTACACCTTC.

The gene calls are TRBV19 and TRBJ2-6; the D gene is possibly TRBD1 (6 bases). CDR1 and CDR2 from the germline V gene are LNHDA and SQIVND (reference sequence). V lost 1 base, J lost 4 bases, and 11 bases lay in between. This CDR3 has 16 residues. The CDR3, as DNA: TGTGCCAGTAGTATAGGAGCAGGGGCAGGGGCCAACGTCCTGACTTTC. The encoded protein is CASSIGAGAGANVLTF.